Following are 11 T cell receptor beta chains from one sample sequenced in a study of blood T cell repertoires in COVID-19. Produced via immunoSEQ multiplex PCR; TCRdb's table is partial and in-frame only. The table records about 430,000 clones, 70% to 90% of them present only once. The sample comprised peripheral blood. The receptors were sampled from a man aged 18 to 35 with COVID-19, enrolled during active disease.

The chain recombines TRBV5-4 with TRBJ1-2; no clear D gene. The CDR3 sequence is 15 residues long. Germline CDR1 reads SGHNT; CDR2 reads YYREEE (reference sequence). V dropped 4 bases and J dropped 3 bases, with 16 bases sitting between them. CDR3 sequence: CASSGGVRDHYGYTF. CDR3 in DNA: TGTGCCAGCAGCGGCGGCGTCCGGGATCACTATGGCTACACCTTC.

J is TRBJ2-6 and V is TRBV27, with 12 positions matching TRBD1. Looked up from germline, CDR1 is MNHEY and CDR2 is SMNVEV (reference sequence). There are 15 residues in the CDR3. Written as DNA, the CDR3 is TGTTCGCGGGGACAGGGGGCGCAGGGGGCCAACGTCCTGACTTTC. Translated: CSRGQGAQGANVLTF.

The rearrangement links TRBV27 to TRBJ1-6; D might be TRBD1 (6 bases). Germline CDR1 reads MNHEY; CDR2 reads SMNVEV (reference sequence). Trimming shortened V by 5 bases and J by 5 bases, and 10 bases separated the two germline ends. This CDR3 has 14 residues. CDR3 in DNA: TGTGCCAGCAGTGAGCACAGGGATAATTCACCCCTCCACTTT. Translated: CASSEHRDNSPLHF.

CDR3 sequence reads: CASSQDGTSGPGELFF. CDR3 DNA sequence: TGTGCCAGCAGCCAAGATGGGACTAGCGGGCCCGGGGAGCTGTTTTTT. The rearrangement joins TRBV3-1 (or the pseudogene TRBV3-2) to TRBJ2-2; 12 positions match TRBD2. CDR3 length: 16 amino acids. Germline trimming cut 0 bases from V and 6 bases from J; bases unmatched to any gene: 2. Germline CDR1 LGHDT, CDR2 YNNKEL (reference sequence).

There are a few counts of this clone. This chain connects TRBV4-1 to TRBJ2-2; 12 bases are shared with TRBD1. This CDR3 is built from 17 residues. The trim removed 4 bases at V and 4 bases at J, leaving 7 bases unmatched. Per the germline V gene, CDR1 is MGHRA and CDR2 is YSYEKL. The CDR3 nucleotides are TGCGCCAGCAGCCCGAACCCGGGACAGGGGGCCACCGGGGAGCTGTTTTTT. Encoded protein: CASSPNPGQGATGELFF.

The chain couples TRBV5-1 to TRBJ1-3, with D maybe TRBD1 (5 bases). With 7 bases removed from V and 2 bases from J, the gap between germline ends came to 19 bases. The CDR3 sequence is 16 residues long. Looked up from germline, CDR1 is SGHRS and CDR2 is YFSETQ. CDR3 amino acids: CASSGGWGDTGNTIYF. The CDR3 nucleotides read TGCGCCAGCTCGGGGGGTTGGGGAGATACTGGAAACACCATATATTTT.

The chain couples TRBV10-3 to TRBJ2-3; 9 bases align to TRBD2. The ends lost 11 bases at V and 4 bases at J; junction bases unmatched: 16. The CDR3 loop spans 16 amino acids. The germline V gene has CDR1 ENHRY and CDR2 SYGVKD. For the CDR3, the DNA is TGTGCCTCTGACCCCAAAGCGGGGGGTCGGGCAGATACGCAGTATTTT. The encoded protein is CASDPKAGGRADTQYF.

In regard to this clone: In the same sample, other DNA sequences code for this CDR3. The chain is built from TRBV19 and TRBJ1-1; 8 bases match TRBD1. Germline CDR1 and CDR2: LNHDA and SQIVND (reference sequence). The CDR3 runs to 13 residues. With V trimmed by 3 bases and J by 4 bases, 1 base remained unmatched. The CDR3 sequence is CASSIDRGTEAFF. Written as DNA, the CDR3 is TGTGCCAGTAGTATTGACAGGGGCACTGAAGCTTTCTTT.

This chain uses TRBV7-9 with TRBJ2-3, with a possible D match to TRBD2 (6 bases). Trimming removed 0 bases from V and 4 bases from J, with 14 bases in between. This CDR3 has 16 amino acids. Germline V gene sequence: CDR1 SEHNR, CDR2 FQNEAQ (reference sequence). The CDR3 sequence: CASSLATPGVADTQYF. The CDR3 nucleotides read TGTGCCAGCAGCTTAGCGACCCCGGGAGTTGCAGATACGCAGTATTTT.

This rearrangement joins TRBV19 to TRBJ2-2, with TRBD2 matching 8 bases. Unmatched junction bases numbered 7, after V lost 3 bases and J lost 1 base. This CDR3 is built from 17 residues. The germline CDR1 and CDR2 sequences are LNHDA and SQIVND (reference sequence). In DNA, the CDR3 is TGTGCCAGTAGTATTGTTAGCGGGGAGTGGAACACCGGGGAGCTGTTTTTT. Protein sequence: CASSIVSGEWNTGELFF.

The chain is built from TRBV7-6 and TRBJ1-4; 7 nucleotides line up with TRBD1. CDR3 length: 16 residues. The trim removed 5 bases at V and 3 bases at J, leaving 9 bases unmatched. Germline CDR1 SGHVS, CDR2 FNYEAQ. In nucleotides, the CDR3 is TGTGCCAGCAGCACATCTCCGGGACAGCCTAATGAAAAACTGTTTTTT. Its translation: CASSTSPGQPNEKLFF. Full variable domain (remainder filled in from reference TRBV7-6 and TRBJ1-4): GAGVSQSPRYKVTKRGQDVALRCDPISGHVSLYWYRQALGQGPEFLTYFNYEAQQDKSGLPNDRFSAERPEGSISTLTIQRTEQRDSAMYRCASSTSPGQPNEKLFFGSGTQLSVL.